This passage covers 18 T cell receptor beta chains from one sample sequenced in a study of blood T cells in healthy people across ages. A second roughly 6 to 11 cycle PCR used barcoded and J-beta primers. TCRdb fed the 5' RACE reads into MiXCR, producing one record per CDR3 protein. The sample lists roughly 800,000 distinct CDR3 sequences, roughly 25% occurring once. The data also belong to a second study, concerning T cells of mothers and their children.

Sequenced sample: blood. These TCRs come from a boy aged 10-17 years in good health.

This chain uses TRBV6-5 with TRBJ2-1; D possibly corresponds to TRBD1 (6 bases). CDR1 is MNHEY and CDR2 is SVGAGI in the germline V gene. The CDR3 length is 13 residues. V was trimmed by 6 bases and J by 8 bases, leaving 14 bases between them. The CDR3 nucleotides are TGTGCCAGCAGCCACCAGGGGTTGGATGAGCAGTTCTTC. Its protein is CASSHQGLDEQFF.

The chain is built from TRBV7-9 and TRBJ1-2; 7 bases fit TRBD1. Germline assignment: CDR1 SEHNR and CDR2 FQNEAQ (reference sequence). The length of the CDR3 is 14 residues. With 4 bases clipped from V and 8 bases from J, the junction kept 10 bases outside the gene matches. The CDR3 DNA sequence: TGTGCCAGCAGCTATAGGGACAGCCGTCAGGGCTACACCTTC. Protein product: CASSYRDSRQGYTF.

This chain links TRBV5-1 with TRBJ1-1, with 7 bases fitting TRBD1. From germline, CDR1 is SGHRS and CDR2 YFSETQ. The V gene end was trimmed by 0 bases and the J gene end by 5 bases; junction bases not matched to a gene: 13. The CDR3 has 17 residues. CDR3 nucleotide sequence: TGCGCCAGCAGCTTGGCGGATCCGGGGGCAGGGGGGACTGAAGCTTTCTTT. Protein sequence: CASSLADPGAGGTEAFF.

V usage is TRBV10-3 and J usage is TRBJ2-3; D gene uncertain. Trimming stripped 4 bases from V and 2 bases from J, with 13 bases between. The CDR3 length is 15 residues. Germline V gene lookup returns CDR1 ENHRY and CDR2 SYGVKD. This chain's CDR3 is CAISAGTQHTDTQYF. The CDR3 nucleotides are TGTGCCATCAGTGCGGGTACTCAGCACACAGATACGCAGTATTTT.

This clonotype was detected a few times. V is TRBV4-3 and J is TRBJ1-2, with D uncertain. There are 15 residues in the CDR3. Germline V CDR1 and CDR2: LGHNA, YSLEER. Trimming left V 1 base short and J 3 bases short, with 12 bases between. The CDR3 spells CASSQGWGADYGYTF. The CDR3 bases are TGCGCCAGCAGCCAAGGCTGGGGAGCGGACTATGGCTACACCTTC.

CDR3 nucleotides: TGTGCCAGTATCAGGGACGGTCCCGCTTTCTTT. Its translation is CASIRDGPAFF. The genes are TRBV19 and TRBJ1-1; the D gene is possibly TRBD1 (5 bases). This CDR3 spans 11 amino acids. Trimming cost V 7 bases and J 11 bases, with 14 bases left between them. The germline V gene encodes CDR1 LNHDA and CDR2 SQIVND (reference sequence).

The V and J genes are TRBV7-2 and TRBJ2-3; D not resolved. The V end lost 1 base, the J end lost 3 bases, and 14 bases lay between the germline ends. CDR3 length: 16 residues. Germline V gene sequence: CDR1 SGHTA, CDR2 FQGNSA. Here the CDR3 DNA reads TGTGCCAGCAGCTTAGTCCCTAGGATGGGTACAGATACGCAGTATTTT. Protein sequence: CASSLVPRMGTDTQYF.

This rearrangement joins TRBV5-1 to TRBJ2-5, with unresolved D. TRBJ2-1 explains the end of the DNA better; the J call may be wrong. This CDR3 has 12 amino acids. CDR1 and CDR2 from the germline V gene are SGHRS and YFSETQ. For the CDR3, the DNA is TGCGCCAGCAGATATGGGGTTCGGGAGCAGTTCTTC. Translation gives CASRYGVREQFF.

This clonotype has just a few counts. The rearrangement uses TRBV7-3 and TRBJ2-5; TRBD1 agrees at 9 bases. The end of the DNA is better explained by TRBJ2-1, so the J call may be wrong. CDR3 size: 17 residues. In germline, CDR1 is SGHTA, CDR2 FQGTGA. The CDR3 here is CASSLNSPDRGDNEQFF. The CDR3 nucleotides are TGTGCCAGCAGCTTAAATTCTCCGGACAGGGGAGACAATGAGCAGTTCTTC.

This clonotype was counted many times. The CDR3 is CASSQDQGSNSPLHF. The CDR3 nucleotides read TGTGCCAGCAGCCAAGATCAGGGAAGCAATTCACCCCTCCACTTT. The V gene is TRBV4-2, the J gene TRBJ1-6, with TRBD1 as a possible D gene (5 bases). Germline V CDR1 and CDR2: LGHNA, YNFKEQ. The CDR3 has 15 residues. Trimming removed 0 bases at V and 7 bases at J, with 10 bases between.

The gene calls are TRBV28 and TRBJ2-7; D possibly uses TRBD1 or TRBD2 (6 bases each). Trimming removed 7 bases at V and 9 bases at J, with 19 bases between. Germline V gene data show CDR1 as MDHEN and CDR2 as SYDVKM. CDR3 length: 13 amino acids. The CDR3 DNA is TGTGCCAGCAAAGACAAGGGGGGCTTAGGGCAGTACTTC. Translating it yields CASKDKGGLGQYF.

This chain joins TRBV4-1 and TRBJ1-4; D unresolved. Germline V gene data show CDR1 as MGHRA and CDR2 as YSYEKL. This CDR3 is 15 amino acids long. The V end lost 1 base, the J end lost 3 bases, and 9 bases lay between the germline ends. CDR3 residues: CASSQGPEANEKLFF. In nucleotides, the CDR3 is TGCGCCAGCAGCCAAGGGCCCGAGGCTAATGAAAAACTGTTTTTT.

This clonotype has only a few counts. This chain uses TRBV7-2 with TRBJ2-5; 9 nucleotides match TRBD2. Germline CDR1 reads SGHTA; CDR2 reads FQGNSA. The CDR3 length is 16 residues. V lost 5 bases to trimming and J lost 0 bases; unmatched junction nucleotides: 7. Here the CDR3 DNA reads TGTGCCAGCAGCAGAGAGCGGGGGGCGTACCAAGAGACCCAGTACTTC. Translated, it gives CASSRERGAYQETQYF.

This clonotype has more than one count but fewer than ten. The V gene is TRBV7-2, the J gene TRBJ2-5; 12 bases agree with TRBD2. This CDR3 comprises 17 residues. V shed 1 base and J 3 bases; nucleotides not matched to a gene: 6. Germline-derived CDR1 and CDR2 are SGHTA and FQGNSA. CDR3 DNA: TGTGCCAGCAGCTTAGAACTAGCGGGGGGCCAAAAAGAGACCCAGTACTTC. Translation: CASSLELAGGQKETQYF.

This clonotype was counted between two and nine times. The chain couples TRBV20-1 to TRBJ2-5; TRBD2 aligns across 7 bases. The DNA end lines up better with TRBJ2-7; the J call may be wrong. Germline V gene lookup returns CDR1 DFQATT and CDR2 SNEGSKA (reference sequence). The CDR3 length is 12 residues. CDR3 in amino acids: CSASVSGYEQYF. The CDR3 DNA reads TGCAGTGCTAGTGTTAGCGGGTACGAGCAGTACTTC.

This chain uses TRBV15 with TRBJ2-2; the match to TRBD2 covers 8 bases. The trim removed 2 bases at V and 8 bases at J, leaving 7 bases unmatched. Germline CDR1 LNHNV, CDR2 YYDKDF (reference sequence). The CDR3 extends over 15 amino acids. The CDR3, as DNA: TGTGCCACCAGCAGAATTCCTAGCGGGCGGGGGGAGCTGTTTTTT. This sequence encodes CATSRIPSGRGELFF.

This clonotype was found a few times. The rearrangement joins TRBV20-1 to TRBJ1-2; D gene unclear. The CDR3 runs 14 residues. CDR1 and CDR2 from the germline V gene are DFQATT and SNEGSKA (reference sequence). Trimming stripped 0 bases from V and 4 bases from J, with 12 bases between. CDR3 residues: CSARDPGKSYGYTF. The CDR3 DNA sequence: TGCAGTGCTAGAGATCCGGGGAAGAGCTATGGCTACACCTTC.

This clonotype has more than one count but fewer than ten. V gene TRBV29-1 combines with J gene TRBJ2-7, with 9 bases matching TRBD2. V was pared by 4 bases and J by 2 bases, with 6 bases of the junction left unmatched. Germline CDR1 and CDR2: SQVTM and ANQGSEA. This CDR3 has 14 amino acids. The DNA of the CDR3 is TGCAGCGTTGGACTAGCGGAGTCCCCCTACGAGCAGTACTTC. The encoded protein is CSVGLAESPYEQYF.